Listed below are T cell receptor beta chains from one sample, sequenced in a study of control samples from healthy donors and cancer patients. The method was immunoSEQ multiplex PCR; TCRdb's version includes in-frame clones alone and lacks a portion of them. The table includes approximately 150,000 clones, roughly 90% detected once. What was sequenced was blood. The receptors shown here come from a man in his thirties or forties in good health. Both conserved end residues are part of each CDR3. A D gene is named only where the DNA matches it firmly. Size tells how often a clone was seen (once, few, many) or the class of an expanded clone, and some rows leave it out.

j_call clone_size d_call v_call cdr3_aa cdr3_nt
TRBJ1-5 . TRBD1 TRBV3-1/TRBV3-2 CASSQAGTEEEPQHF TGTGCCAGCAGCCAAGCCGGGACAGAGGAGGAGCCCCAGCATTTT
TRBJ2-3 once TRBD1 TRBV2 CASSEARQGVGTQYF TGTGCCAGCAGTGAAGCGCGGCAGGGGGTTGGTACGCAGTATTTT
TRBJ2-7 . . TRBV9 CASSVAPGGGGSYEQYF TGTGCCAGCAGCGTAGCCCCAGGAGGAGGGGGCTCCTACGAGCAGTACTTC
TRBJ1-6 . . TRBV15 CATSRGSVTSYNSPLHF TGTGCCACCAGCAGAGGTTCAGTAACCTCCTATAATTCACCCCTCCACTTT
TRBJ2-3 . . TRBV29-1 CSLDSTDTQYF TGCAGCTTGGACAGCACAGATACGCAGTATTTT
TRBJ2-2 . . TRBV4-3 CASSQYKNTGELFF TGCGCCAGCAGCCAGTACAAGAACACCGGGGAGCTGTTTTTT
TRBJ1-6 few . TRBV4-3 CASSQVRTGANNSPLHF TGCGCCAGCAGCCAAGTCCGGACGGGAGCCAATAATTCACCCCTCCACTTT
TRBJ1-3 . TRBD1 TRBV3-1/TRBV3-2 CASSQGRQGSSGNTIYF TGTGCCAGCAGCCAAGGTAGACAGGGGTCTTCTGGAAACACCATATATTTT
TRBJ2-3 once TRBD2 TRBV7-3 CASSRSGLPTDTQYF TGTGCCAGCAGCCGCTCGGGACTACCCACAGATACGCAGTATTTT
TRBJ1-1 . . TRBV19 CASSIMGSTEAFF TGTGCCAGTAGTATAATGGGGAGCACTGAAGCTTTCTTT
TRBJ1-1 . . TRBV7-9 CASSTSTLMNTEAFF TGTGCCAGCAGCACGTCGACACTGATGAACACTGAAGCTTTCTTT
TRBJ2-3 . TRBD1 TRBV6-5 CASDDRGGTDTQYF TGTGCCAGCGACGACAGGGGTGGCACAGATACGCAGTATTTT
TRBJ1-2 . TRBD1 TRBV29-1 CSGTGQEGYGYTF TGCAGCGGTACCGGACAGGAGGGGTATGGCTACACCTTC
TRBJ2-7 . TRBD2 TRBV7-2 CASSLTSGTDEQYF TGTGCCAGCAGCCTTACTAGCGGGACTGACGAGCAGTACTTC
TRBJ1-4 once TRBD1 TRBV5-5 CASSLVYRGSNEKLFF TGTGCCAGCAGCTTGGTATACAGGGGGAGTAATGAAAAACTGTTTTTT
TRBJ1-5 . . TRBV10-1 CASSQNSSNQPQHF TGCGCCAGCAGTCAAAACAGTAGCAATCAGCCCCAGCATTTT
TRBJ2-7 . TRBD1 TRBV6-6 CASSSGTGEQYF TGTGCCAGCAGTTCGGGGACAGGCGAGCAGTACTTC
TRBJ2-1 . TRBD2 TRBV25-1 CASTLAGDNEQFF TGTGCCAGCACCCTAGCGGGAGACAATGAGCAGTTCTTC
TRBJ1-5 . . TRBV5-6 CASSKGEGVPLHF TGTGCCAGCAGCAAGGGGGAAGGGGTCCCCTTGCATTTT
TRBJ2-1 . TRBD1 TRBV11-3 CASTSTGTGSYNEQFF TGTGCCAGCACCTCAACCGGGACAGGTTCTTACAATGAGCAGTTCTTC
TRBJ2-7 . TRBD1 TRBV27 CASRTTTGNHEQYF TGTGCCAGCAGAACTACGACAGGGAACCACGAGCAGTACTTC
TRBJ2-7 . TRBD2 TRBV4-3 CASSQALGTSGSEQYF TGCGCCAGCAGCCAAGCCCTCGGGACTAGCGGGAGCGAGCAGTACTTC
TRBJ1-6 . . TRBV2 CASSVGRTSPLHF TGTGCCAGCAGTGTTGGCCGAACGTCACCCCTCCACTTT
TRBJ2-7 . . TRBV2 CASSERDGLYEQYF TGTGCCAGCAGTGAAAGGGACGGCCTCTACGAGCAGTACTTC
TRBJ2-1 . TRBD2 TRBV5-6 CASSLAGSGSPYNEQFF TGTGCCAGCAGCTTGGCTGGGAGCGGGAGTCCCTACAATGAGCAGTTCTTC
TRBJ2-7 . TRBD1 TRBV10-1 CASDRVSYEQYF TGCGCCAGCGACAGGGTTTCCTACGAGCAGTACTTC